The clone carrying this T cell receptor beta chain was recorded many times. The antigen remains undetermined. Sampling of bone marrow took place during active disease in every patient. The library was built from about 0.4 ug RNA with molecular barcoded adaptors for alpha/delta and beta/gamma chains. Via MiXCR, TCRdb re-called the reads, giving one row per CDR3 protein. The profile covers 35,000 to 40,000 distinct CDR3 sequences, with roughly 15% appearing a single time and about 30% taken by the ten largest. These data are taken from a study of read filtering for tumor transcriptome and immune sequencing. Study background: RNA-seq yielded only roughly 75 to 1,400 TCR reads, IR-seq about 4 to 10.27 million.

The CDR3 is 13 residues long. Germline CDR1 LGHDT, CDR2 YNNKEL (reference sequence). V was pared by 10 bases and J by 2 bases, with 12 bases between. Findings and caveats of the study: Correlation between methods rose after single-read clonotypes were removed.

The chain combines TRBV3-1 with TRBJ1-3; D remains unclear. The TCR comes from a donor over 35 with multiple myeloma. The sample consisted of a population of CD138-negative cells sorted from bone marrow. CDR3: CATTGLPGNTIYF. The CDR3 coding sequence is TGTGCCACCACCGGCCTGCCTGGAAACACCATATATTTT.